This is a list of T cell receptor beta chains from one sample in a study of cytomegalovirus exposure and HLA in healthy donors. Produced via immunoSEQ multiplex PCR; TCRdb's table is partial and in-frame only. This table holds 150,000 to 200,000 clones, around three quarters found once. The sequencing input was PBMCs. The receptor source for this set is a woman aged 25 to 39 in good health and CMV-seronegative. Both conserved end residues are part of each CDR3. D genes are given only for firm matches. Size tells how often a clone was seen (once, few, many) or the class of an expanded clone, and some rows leave it out.

>14|TRBJ2-2|.|.|TRBV7-6
CASSRVGETGELFF
TGTGCCAGCAGCCGCGTTGGTGAAACCGGGGAGCTGTTTTTT
>14|TRBJ1-1|TRBD1|few|TRBV7-6
CASSLANRGAEAFF
TGTGCCAGCAGCTTAGCCAACAGGGGGGCTGAAGCTTTCTTT
>15|TRBJ1-5|.|.|TRBV9
CASSTSPDSNQPQHF
TGTGCCAGCAGCACTAGCCCCGATAGCAATCAGCCCCAGCATTTT
>13|TRBJ2-5|TRBD1|few|TRBV6-1
CASRGQNQETQYF
TGTGCCAGCAGGGGACAGAATCAAGAGACCCAGTACTTC
>15|TRBJ1-5|TRBD1|.|TRBV18
CASSPPGTGEQPQHF
TGTGCCAGCTCACCACCCGGGACAGGGGAACAGCCCCAGCATTTT
>14|TRBJ2-3|.|.|TRBV5-6
CASSSYDSRDTQYF
TGTGCCAGCAGCTCCTACGACAGTAGGGATACGCAGTATTTT
>14|TRBJ1-1|TRBD1|.|TRBV27
CASTKDRANTEAFF
TGTGCCAGCACAAAGGACAGGGCGAACACTGAAGCTTTCTTT
>15|TRBJ1-1|TRBD1|.|TRBV6-5
CASSYLRTGGSEAFF
TGTGCCAGCAGTTACCTTCGGACAGGGGGCTCTGAAGCTTTCTTT
>15|TRBJ1-5|TRBD1|few|TRBV10-3
CAISDGQVVNQPQHF
TGTGCCATCAGTGATGGACAGGTTGTTAATCAGCCCCAGCATTTT
>16|TRBJ1-1|TRBD1|.|TRBV5-4
CASSWGTGGLNTEAFF
TGTGCCAGCAGCTGGGGGACAGGGGGACTGAACACTGAAGCTTTCTTT
>13|TRBJ1-2|.|.|TRBV4-1
CASSLGQGNGYTF
TGCGCCAGCAGCCTCGGCCAGGGAAATGGCTACACCTTC
>14|TRBJ1-1|.|.|TRBV5-6
CASSFDTLNTEAFF
TGTGCCAGCAGCTTCGACACCTTGAACACTGAAGCTTTCTTT
>13|TRBJ1-5|.|few|TRBV27
CASSLYRYQPQHF
TGTGCCAGCAGTTTATACCGGTATCAGCCCCAGCATTTT
>19|TRBJ2-7|TRBD2|.|TRBV5-1
CASSLGDRSLAGGTYEQYF
TGCGCCAGCAGCTTGGGAGACAGGTCGCTAGCGGGGGGAACCTACGAGCAGTACTTC
>19|TRBJ2-2|TRBD1|.|TRBV19
CASSIVGVWDRGYTGELFF
TGTGCCAGTAGTATAGTCGGAGTATGGGACAGAGGATACACCGGGGAGCTGTTTTTT
>16|TRBJ1-6|TRBD1|.|TRBV9
CASSVGGTVYNSPLHF
TGTGCCAGCAGCGTAGGCGGGACAGTCTATAATTCACCCCTCCACTTT
>15|TRBJ1-2|TRBD1|.|TRBV30
CAWSTGQGNTYGYTF
TGTGCCTGGAGCACAGGACAGGGGAATACCTATGGCTACACCTTC
>13|TRBJ1-2|.|once|TRBV9
CASSVGTDYGYTF
TGTGCCAGCAGCGTAGGGACAGACTATGGCTACACCTTC
>15|TRBJ2-7|.|.|TRBV4-3
CASSQDRGSGYEQYF
TGCGCCAGCAGCCAAGATCGGGGCAGCGGGTACGAGCAGTACTTC
>14|TRBJ2-5|.|once|TRBV14
CASSRSWVLETQYF
TGTGCCAGCAGCCGGAGCTGGGTGCTAGAGACCCAGTACTTC
>15|TRBJ1-2|.|few|TRBV5-6
CASSLVAGAPYGYTF
TGTGCCAGCAGCTTGGTGGCAGGGGCCCCCTATGGCTACACCTTC
>15|TRBJ1-1|.|.|TRBV6-5
CASSYRRTENTEAFF
TGTGCCAGCAGTTACCGTCGGACAGAAAACACTGAAGCTTTCTTT
>13|TRBJ1-5|TRBD1|.|TRBV2
CASSDRENQPQHF
TGTGCCAGCAGCGACAGGGAAAATCAGCCCCAGCATTTT
>16|TRBJ2-3|TRBD1|few|TRBV5-4
CASSFPRQGISDTQYF
TGTGCCAGCAGCTTTCCTAGACAGGGAATATCAGATACGCAGTATTTT
>14|TRBJ1-5|.|.|TRBV25-1
CASTPAGSYQPQHF
TGTGCCTCCACGCCAGCAGGGTCCTATCAGCCCCAGCATTTT
>13|TRBJ2-4|.|.|TRBV18
CASSGAQKNIQYF
TGTGCCAGCTCCGGAGCCCAAAAAAACATTCAGTACTTC
>15|TRBJ1-1|.|.|TRBV5-1
CASTPDGGWVSEAFF
TGCGCCAGCACCCCGGACGGGGGGTGGGTCTCTGAAGCTTTCTTT
>15|TRBJ2-3|TRBD1|.|TRBV5-4
CASSNRGFRRDTQYF
TGTGCCAGCAGCAACAGGGGTTTCCGAAGAGATACGCAGTATTTT
>18|TRBJ2-3|TRBD1|once|TRBV9
CASSEPQGARASTDTQYF
TGTGCCAGCAGCGAACCCCAGGGGGCCCGTGCTAGCACAGATACGCAGTATTTT
>14|TRBJ2-2|.|.|TRBV10-3
CAIQRGRNTGELFF
TGTGCCATCCAAAGGGGTAGGAACACCGGGGAGCTGTTTTTT
>12|TRBJ1-1|.|.|TRBV15
CATSRGNLEAFF
TGTGCCACCAGCAGAGGAAACTTAGAAGCTTTCTTT
>13|TRBJ1-4|TRBD1|.|TRBV6-1
CASRFQGALGLFF
TGTGCCAGCAGGTTCCAGGGGGCCCTGGGACTGTTTTTT
>15|TRBJ1-5|.|few|TRBV6-4
CASSEAGGSNQPQHF
TGTGCCAGCAGTGAAGCCGGGGGTAGCAATCAGCCCCAGCATTTT
>15|TRBJ2-5|TRBD1|.|TRBV9
CASSVDAQGSETQYF
TGTGCCAGCAGCGTAGATGCACAGGGGTCGGAGACCCAGTACTTC
>14|TRBJ2-3|.|.|TRBV30
CAWSGGGGLDTQYF
TGTGCCTGGAGTGGCGGCGGGGGCCTGGATACGCAGTATTTT
>12|TRBJ1-1|TRBD1|.|TRBV29-1
CGLSGGRTEAFF
TGCGGACTGTCAGGGGGTCGCACTGAAGCTTTCTTT
>13|TRBJ2-3|.|.|TRBV5-1
CASSPGGAGAQYF
TGCGCCAGCAGCCCCGGCGGTGCCGGGGCGCAGTATTTT
>15|TRBJ2-5|TRBD1|.|TRBV5-1
CASSPGQGMKETQYF
TGCGCCAGCAGCCCAGGACAGGGAATGAAAGAGACCCAGTACTTC
>12|TRBJ2-2|.|.|TRBV29-1
CSVEGSLGELFF
TGCAGCGTTGAAGGGTCACTCGGGGAGCTGTTTTTT
>13|TRBJ1-6|.|.|TRBV2
CASIRQDNSPLHF
TGTGCCAGCATTCGACAGGATAATTCACCCCTCCACTTT
>17|TRBJ2-3|TRBD2|.|TRBV4-2
CASSQKSSGSLYDTQYF
TGTGCCAGCAGCCAAAAGTCTAGCGGATCACTCTATGATACGCAGTATTTT
>14|TRBJ1-1|.|.|TRBV6-6
CASSETGSNTEAFF
TGTGCCAGCAGCGAAACAGGGTCGAACACTGAAGCTTTCTTT
>13|TRBJ1-3|.|few|TRBV18
CASSPANGNTIYF
TGTGCCAGCTCACCGGCCAACGGAAACACCATATATTTT
>20|TRBJ1-2|TRBD1|.|TRBV4-2
CASSQRRGVDRGVGFYGYTF
TGTGCCAGCAGCCAACGGCGGGGGGTGGACAGGGGCGTCGGCTTCTATGGCTACACCTTC
>11|TRBJ1-5|.|.|TRBV2
CASSDQGPQHF
TGTGCCAGCAGTGATCAGGGGCCCCAGCATTTT
>16|TRBJ2-3|.|.|TRBV11-2
CASSSFRGASTDTQYF
TGTGCCAGCAGCTCCTTTCGGGGAGCTAGCACAGATACGCAGTATTTT